Shown below are 30 T cell receptor beta chains from a single sample sequenced in a study of blood T cell repertoires in COVID-19. Some clones are missing from TCRdb's copy, which holds only in-frame ones; the method was immunoSEQ multiplex PCR. Among a few hundred thousand clones listed, around 89% were seen once. What was sequenced was PBMCs or T cells enriched from blood (not recorded which). These receptors originate from a young woman with acute COVID-19.

The CDR3 DNA is TGCAGCGTTGAATATAGGGGTTCCCTCACAGATACGCAGTATTTT. This sequence encodes CSVEYRGSLTDTQYF. The rearrangement links TRBV29-1 to TRBJ2-3; a weak D match, TRBD1 (5 bases). Trimming took 2 bases from V and 2 from J, leaving 14 bases between them. The germline gives CDR1 SQVTM, CDR2 ANQGSEA. The CDR3 length is 15 residues.

This rearrangement joins TRBV28 to TRBJ1-6, with D tentatively TRBD1 (6 bases). The CDR3 contains 15 residues. Between the trimmed V and J ends, which lost 8 bases and 7 bases, there was a span of 18 bases. Per the germline V gene, CDR1 is MDHEN and CDR2 is SYDVKM. The CDR3 nucleotides are TGTGCCAGCTTCAGCCGCCAGGGGCGGAATTCACCCCTCCACTTT. Translating it yields CASFSRQGRNSPLHF.

This clone was recorded only once. The chain is built from TRBV9 and TRBJ2-3, with 13 bases that match TRBD2. The germline V gene encodes CDR1 SGDLS and CDR2 YYNGEE. The V and J ends lost 3 bases and 0 bases, in that order; junction bases with no gene match: 4. This CDR3 has 17 amino acids. The CDR3 nucleotides read TGTGCCAGCAGCGCTAGGACTAGCGGGAGAAGCACAGATACGCAGTATTTT. It codes for CASSARTSGRSTDTQYF.

The chain has TRBV27 and TRBJ1-2; D is ambiguous. Trimming took 0 bases from V and 0 from J, leaving 14 bases between them. Germline V gene lookup returns CDR1 MNHEY and CDR2 SMNVEV (reference sequence). The CDR3 is 17 residues long. CDR3 protein: CASSLSPIVAPNYGYTF. The CDR3 bases are TGTGCCAGCAGTTTATCGCCCATCGTGGCCCCTAACTATGGCTACACCTTC.

The rearrangement links TRBV4-1 to TRBJ2-7; 7 positions match TRBD1. The CDR3 totals 14 residues. Germline V gene lookup returns CDR1 MGHRA and CDR2 YSYEKL. With V trimmed by 1 base and J by 1 base, 1 base remained unmatched. CDR3 protein: CASSQGDRSYEQYF. CDR3 coding DNA: TGCGCCAGCAGCCAAGGGGACAGATCCTACGAGCAGTACTTC.

This clone was observed a single time. The chain carries TRBV5-1 and TRBJ1-1, with D possibly TRBD1 on 5 matching bases. The V and J ends lost 4 bases and 4 bases respectively, with 14 bases between them. This CDR3 is 14 amino acids long. Germline CDR1 is SGHRS and CDR2 is YFSETQ. The CDR3 DNA follows: TGCGCCAGCAGCCGGACGGGGGATAGCACTGAAGCTTTCTTT. It specifies CASSRTGDSTEAFF.

The rearrangement joins TRBV2 to TRBJ1-5; 10 bases align to TRBD1. CDR1 and CDR2 from the germline V gene are SNHLY and FYNNEI. The J segment lost 4 bases and the V segment lost 6 bases, leaving 3 bases of the junction unmatched. This CDR3 comprises 14 residues. CDR3 DNA: TGTGCCAGCAGAAGACAGGGGGCGAATCAGCCCCAGCATTTT. Its translation is CASRRQGANQPQHF.

The chain is built from TRBV6-1 and TRBJ2-3; TRBD2 matches at 9 bases. Looked up from germline, CDR1 is MNHNS and CDR2 is SASEGT. This CDR3 has 15 amino acids. The ends lost 8 bases at V and 1 base at J; junction bases unmatched: 7. CDR3 in amino acids: CASREAGGRTDTQYF. DNA of the CDR3: TGTGCCAGCCGGGAAGCGGGAGGCCGCACAGATACGCAGTATTTT.

V is TRBV30 and J is TRBJ1-6; tentatively, D is TRBD1 (5 bases). This CDR3 has 13 amino acids. The germline V gene has CDR1 GTSNPN and CDR2 SVGIG (reference sequence). V shed 3 bases and J shed 7 bases, with 10 bases lying between them. Here the CDR3 DNA reads TGTGCCTGGAGCGGGGGAGGGAATTCACCCCTCCACTTT. This encodes CAWSGGGNSPLHF.

The genes are TRBV4-1 and TRBJ1-3; tentative D call: TRBD1 (6 bases). Germline lookup yields CDR1 MGHRA and CDR2 YSYEKL. V was clipped by 4 bases and J by 7 bases, with 20 bases between them. The CDR3 is made up of 16 amino acids. CDR3 protein: CASSLLSGTMGNTIYF. In nucleotides, the CDR3 is TGCGCCAGCAGCCTCCTTTCCGGGACAATGGGGAACACCATATATTTT.

V and J are TRBV11-2 and TRBJ2-7, with D perhaps matching TRBD1 (5 bases). Trimming shortened V by 2 bases and J by 7 bases, and 15 bases separated the two germline ends. CDR1 and CDR2 (germline): SGHAT, FQNNGV. The CDR3 has 14 amino acids. The CDR3 protein is CASSLIRVPREQYF. The CDR3 nucleotides read TGTGCCAGCAGCTTAATCAGGGTCCCCAGGGAGCAGTACTTC.

This chain links TRBV19 with TRBJ2-2; 15 nucleotides align to TRBD2. The ends lost 6 bases at V and 7 bases at J; junction bases unmatched: 15. CDR1 and CDR2 from the germline V gene are LNHDA and SQIVND (reference sequence). The CDR3 has 19 residues. The CDR3 DNA sequence: TGTGCCAGTAGCGGAGGGGGACTAGCGGGAGGCGGTAAAATCGGGGAGCTGTTTTTT. It translates to CASSGGGLAGGGKIGELFF.

The V gene is TRBV3-1 (or the pseudogene TRBV3-2), the J gene TRBJ2-1, with TRBD2 matching over 13 bases. The germline V gene encodes CDR1 LGHDT and CDR2 YNNKEL (reference sequence). Germline trimming cut 1 base from V and 1 base from J; bases unmatched to any gene: 16. The CDR3 runs to 22 residues. Here the CDR3 DNA reads TGTGCCAGCAGCCAAGGGAAATGGGCGGGACTAGCGGGGAGGGGGTCCTACAATGAGCAGTTCTTC. Its protein is CASSQGKWAGLAGRGSYNEQFF.

This chain uses TRBV29-1 with TRBJ2-2, with D perhaps TRBD2 (6 bases). CDR1 and CDR2 from the germline V gene are SQVTM and ANQGSEA. The CDR3 is 12 residues long. The ends were cut back, 1 base at V and 6 bases at J, with 6 bases in the middle. CDR3 nucleotides: TGCAGCGTTGAAGCGGGAGCCGGGGAGCTGTTTTTT. Translating it yields CSVEAGAGELFF.

The chain employs TRBV2 and TRBJ2-1, with 14 positions matching TRBD2. The germline V gene has CDR1 SNHLY and CDR2 FYNNEI. V lost 1 base, J lost 2 bases, and 16 bases stayed unmatched. This CDR3 is 22 amino acids long. The CDR3 nucleotides read TGTGCCAGCAGTGAAGATCACCGGGACTCAGGGACTAGCGGGGGCCCCTACAATGAGCAGTTCTTC. It translates to CASSEDHRDSGTSGGPYNEQFF.

The chain carries TRBV28 and TRBJ2-1; TRBD2 aligns across 7 bases. CDR1 and CDR2 from the germline V gene are MDHEN and SYDVKM. With 4 bases clipped from V and 3 bases from J, the junction kept 6 bases outside the gene matches. The CDR3 is 15 residues long. CDR3 in amino acids: CASSYRLAVYNEQFF. DNA of the CDR3: TGTGCCAGCAGTTATCGACTAGCTGTCTACAATGAGCAGTTCTTC. Variable domain in full (rest from reference TRBV28 and TRBJ2-1): DVKVTQSSRYLVKRTGEKVFLECVQDMDHENMFWYRQDPGLGLRLIYFSYDVKMKEKGDIPEGYSVSREKKERFSLILESASTNQTSMYLCASSYRLAVYNEQFFGPGTRLTVL.

J is TRBJ1-2 and V is TRBV28, with 7 bases lining up with TRBD1. CDR1 and CDR2 (germline): MDHEN, SYDVKM. V trimming: 6 bases; J trimming: 6 bases; junction bases outside the gene matches: 10. The CDR3 runs 14 residues. The CDR3 is CASRNSQGGDGYTF. The CDR3 region has the DNA TGTGCCAGCAGAAATAGTCAGGGGGGAGATGGCTACACCTTC.

V and J are TRBV21-1 and TRBJ1-5. TRBV21-1 corresponds to a pseudogene. CDR3 size: 17 residues. The chain's CDR3 is CASSKGLAGTFNQPQHF. CDR3 in DNA: TGTGCCAGCAGCAAAGGGCTAGCGGGGACCTTCAATCAGCCCCAGCATTTT.

The chain carries TRBV2 and TRBJ2-7, with TRBD2 identical over 10 bases. The trim removed 1 base at V and 1 base at J, leaving 22 bases unmatched. Germline lookup yields CDR1 SNHLY and CDR2 FYNNEI. This CDR3 has 22 amino acids. The DNA of the CDR3 is TGTGCCAGCAGTGAAGGGGCAGCGGGAGGGCCTTTGTTTCCGCCCGATTCCTACGAGCAGTACTTC. Translation gives CASSEGAAGGPLFPPDSYEQYF.

The genes are TRBV19 and TRBJ1-2; no firm D call. V lost 1 base and J lost 4, with 10 bases in between. From germline, CDR1 is LNHDA and CDR2 SQIVND (reference sequence). The CDR3 loop spans 14 amino acids. The CDR3 loop reads CASSIGTKPYGYTF. CDR3 sequence (DNA): TGTGCCAGTAGTATAGGTACTAAACCCTATGGCTACACCTTC.

This chain joins TRBV4-2 and TRBJ1-1; D remains ambiguous. From germline, CDR1 is LGHNA and CDR2 YNFKEQ. The CDR3 consists of 14 residues. V dropped 1 base and J dropped 3 bases, with 9 bases sitting between them. CDR3 amino acids: CASSQGGRDTEAFF. The CDR3 nucleotides read TGTGCCAGCAGCCAAGGCGGGCGGGACACTGAAGCTTTCTTT.

The chain carries TRBV5-1 and TRBJ2-1; TRBD2 matches at 8 bases. CDR1 and CDR2 (germline): SGHRS, YFSETQ. The CDR3 has 16 amino acids. The trim removed 4 bases at V and 6 bases at J, leaving 12 bases unmatched. The CDR3 region has the DNA TGCGCCAGCAGCCCTGCGAGCGGGAGTGGGGCCAATGAGCAGTTCTTC. This codes for CASSPASGSGANEQFF.

This clone is a singleton in its sample. V gene TRBV4-1 combines with J gene TRBJ2-3; TRBD2 matches 14 bases. CDR1 is MGHRA and CDR2 is YSYEKL in the germline V gene. With 2 bases clipped from V and 4 bases from J, the junction kept 2 bases outside the gene matches. This CDR3 comprises 16 residues. The CDR3 loop is CASSQPGLAGADTQYF. The CDR3 region has the DNA TGCGCCAGCAGCCAACCGGGACTAGCGGGAGCAGATACGCAGTATTTT.

This chain connects TRBV4-2 to TRBJ2-1, with D tentatively TRBD2 (5 bases). V shed 4 bases and J shed 8 bases, with 21 bases lying between them. The CDR3 extends over 16 amino acids. Germline CDR1 and CDR2: LGHNA and YNFKEQ. CDR3 loop: CASSLRRQRRGYEQFF. CDR3 coding DNA: TGTGCCAGCAGCCTCCGAAGGCAGCGGAGAGGGTATGAGCAGTTCTTC.

V and J are TRBV11-2 and TRBJ2-7; 8 bases agree with TRBD2. Germline V gene data show CDR1 as SGHAT and CDR2 as FQNNGV. This CDR3 comprises 19 residues. Trimming at V came to 0 bases and at J to 3 bases, leaving 16 bases not matched to a gene. This CDR3 is CASSLDTPRGVAGYYEQYF. In nucleotides, the CDR3 is TGTGCCAGCAGCTTAGATACCCCCCGAGGGGTAGCGGGGTACTACGAGCAGTACTTC.

V and J are TRBV2 and TRBJ1-6; a possible D gene is TRBD1 (6 bases). Germline V gene sequence: CDR1 SNHLY, CDR2 FYNNEI. V lost 6 bases and J lost 7, with 10 bases in between. The CDR3 has 13 residues. CDR3 region: CASRRGMNSPLHF. CDR3 DNA sequence: TGTGCCAGCAGGAGGGGGATGAATTCACCCCTCCACTTT. The full variable domain, completed using reference TRBV2 and TRBJ1-6, is EPEVTQTPSHQVTQMGQEVILRCVPISNHLYFYWYRQILGQKVEFLVSFYNNEISEKSEIFDDQFSVERPDGSNFTLKIRSTKLEDSAMYFCASRRGMNSPLHFGNGTRLTVT.

This clone was seen a single time. DNA for the CDR3: TGTGCCAGCAGCGCGTCCCGGACAGGAAAGCATGAAAAACTGTTTTTT. It yields the protein CASSASRTGKHEKLFF. The chain combines TRBV9 with TRBJ1-4; 7 bases fit TRBD1. V lost 3 bases, J lost 6 bases, and 11 bases stayed unmatched. Germline V CDR1 and CDR2: SGDLS, YYNGEE. CDR3 length: 16 amino acids.

This chain links TRBV11-2 with TRBJ1-3; the D gene is possibly TRBD1 (6 bases). Germline V gene data show CDR1 as SGHAT and CDR2 as FQNNGV. This CDR3 contains 17 residues. V was shortened by 5 bases and J by 4 bases, with 21 bases between the two germline ends. The DNA for the CDR3 is TGTGCCAGCAGCCGCTTTATCCCGGACAGAGGGGGAAACACCATATATTTT. Protein product: CASSRFIPDRGGNTIYF.

This clone was detected once. The rearrangement uses TRBV10-3 and TRBJ1-5; D call uncertain. There are 13 residues in the CDR3. The ends were cut back, 4 bases at V and 4 bases at J, with 8 bases in the middle. Germline-derived CDR1 and CDR2 are ENHRY and SYGVKD. DNA for the CDR3: TGTGCCATCAGTGGGGCAGAAAATCAGCCCCAGCATTTT. Its protein product is CAISGAENQPQHF.

The chain is built from TRBV19 and TRBJ1-5, with D maybe TRBD1 (5 bases). Germline CDR1 reads LNHDA; CDR2 reads SQIVND (reference sequence). Trimming took 3 bases from V and 1 from J, leaving 13 bases between them. The CDR3 covers 16 residues. The CDR3 protein is CASSIYAGSSNQPQHF. In nucleotides, the CDR3 is TGTGCCAGTAGTATCTATGCAGGGTCAAGCAATCAGCCCCAGCATTTT. Variable domain in full (rest from reference TRBV19 and TRBJ1-5): DGGITQSPKYLFRKEGQNVTLSCEQNLNHDAMYWYRQDPGQGLRLIYYSQIVNDFQKGDIAEGYSVSREKKESFPLTVTSAQKNPTAFYLCASSIYAGSSNQPQHFGDGTRLSIL.